These 21 T cell receptor beta chains originate from one sample sequenced in a study of blood T cell repertoires in COVID-19. Produced via immunoSEQ multiplex PCR; TCRdb's table is partial and in-frame only. This sample has fewer than 450,000 clones; about 91% occur once, and the top ten carry roughly 12%. Sequenced: peripheral blood. Every receptor here comes from a woman aged 45-59 years with COVID-19, enrolled during active disease.

V and J are TRBV11-2 and TRBJ2-1; possibly TRBD1 for D (6 bases). CDR1 and CDR2 from the germline V gene are SGHAT and FQNNGV. This CDR3 spans 16 amino acids. V shed 5 bases and J shed 0 bases, with 14 bases lying between them. CDR3 loop: CASSPAVGASYNEQFF. The CDR3 bases are TGTGCCAGCAGCCCGGCGGTGGGGGCCTCCTACAATGAGCAGTTCTTC.

The rearrangement links TRBV4-2 to TRBJ2-7, with 11 nucleotides matching TRBD2. The CDR3 consists of 22 residues. CDR1 is LGHNA, CDR2 YNFKEQ, per germline. V was pared by 0 bases and J by 0 bases, with 19 bases of the junction left unmatched. The DNA of the CDR3 is TGTGCCAGCAGCCAAGATACAGAGAGGGGGCTAGCGGGGGGCTGGAGCTCCTACGAGCAGTACTTC. Protein sequence: CASSQDTERGLAGGWSSYEQYF.

The genes are TRBV19 and TRBJ1-3; D perhaps matches TRBD1 (6 bases). The germline V and J ends were trimmed by 8 bases and 4 bases, with 15 bases remaining between them. The CDR3 consists of 14 residues. Germline-derived CDR1 and CDR2 are LNHDA and SQIVND (reference sequence). Written as DNA, the CDR3 is TGTGCCAGTTCCACCCACAGGGTAGGAAACACCATATATTTT. Amino acids: CASSTHRVGNTIYF.

The rearrangement links TRBV19 to TRBJ2-7; tentatively, D is TRBD1 (5 bases). The CDR3 is 14 amino acids. V was cut by 4 bases and J by 2 bases, with 12 bases left in between. The germline gives CDR1 LNHDA, CDR2 SQIVND (reference sequence). CDR3 protein: CASSNGADTYEQYF. CDR3 bases: TGTGCCAGTAGTAATGGGGCAGATACCTACGAGCAGTACTTC. Drawing the rest from reference TRBV19 and TRBJ2-7, the complete variable domain is DGGITQSPKYLFRKEGQNVTLSCEQNLNHDAMYWYRQDPGQGLRLIYYSQIVNDFQKGDIAEGYSVSREKKESFPLTVTSAQKNPTAFYLCASSNGADTYEQYFGPGTRLTVT.

This chain uses TRBV27 with TRBJ2-1, with unresolved D. Germline lookup yields CDR1 MNHEY and CDR2 SMNVEV (reference sequence). The CDR3 extends over 14 amino acids. Trimming took 3 bases from V and 0 from J, leaving 6 bases between them. The CDR3 DNA reads TGTGCCAGCAGTTTTGTTAGCTCCTACAATGAGCAGTTCTTC. Translation: CASSFVSSYNEQFF.

The rearrangement uses TRBV2 and TRBJ1-5; maybe TRBD1 (5 bases). Germline lookup yields CDR1 SNHLY and CDR2 FYNNEI. V was trimmed by 3 bases and J by 7 bases, leaving 13 bases between them. The CDR3 sequence is 14 residues long. For the CDR3, the DNA is TGTGCCAGCAGTGATGCAGGGAGGGGCCAGCCCCAGCATTTT. It is translated as CASSDAGRGQPQHF.

This sequence joins TRBV5-4 and TRBJ2-7; 8 bases agree with TRBD2. CDR1 and CDR2 from the germline V gene are SGHNT and YYREEE (reference sequence). V lost 3 bases to trimming and J lost 4 bases; unmatched junction nucleotides: 6. The CDR3 totals 14 residues. The CDR3 DNA follows: TGTGCCAGCAGCTCCGGGGGGGCAAAATACGAGCAGTACTTC. It yields the protein CASSSGGAKYEQYF.

This chain uses TRBV5-4 with TRBJ1-2; the match to TRBD1 covers 10 bases. J gave up 1 base and V 3 bases, and 6 bases lay outside the gene matches. The CDR3 consists of 16 residues. Germline V gene lookup returns CDR1 SGHNT and CDR2 YYREEE (reference sequence). CDR3 amino acids: CASSWGGQGINYGYTF. The CDR3, as DNA: TGTGCCAGCAGCTGGGGGGGACAGGGGATTAACTATGGCTACACCTTC. Combining the CDR3 with reference TRBV5-4 and TRBJ1-2 gives the whole variable domain ETGVTQSPTHLIKTRGQQVTLRCSSQSGHNTVSWYQQALGQGPQFIFQYYREEENGRGNFPPRFSGLQFPNYSSELNVNALELDDSALYLCASSWGGQGINYGYTFGSGTRLTVV.

The V and J genes are TRBV19 and TRBJ1-1; a weak D match, TRBD1 (6 bases). Trimming left V 7 bases short and J 4 bases short, with 16 bases between. The CDR3 length is 14 residues. From germline, CDR1 is LNHDA and CDR2 SQIVND (reference sequence). CDR3 sequence (DNA): TGTGCCAGTAACCAGGGGCGAGGGCGCACTGAAGCTTTCTTT. Translated: CASNQGRGRTEAFF.

Concerning this clone itself: Other DNA variants within this sample encode the same CDR3. This rearrangement joins TRBV27 to TRBJ2-7; 8 positions match TRBD2. Trimming removed 5 bases from V and 0 bases from J; junction bases left unmatched: 3. Germline loops: CDR1 MNHEY, CDR2 SMNVEV (reference sequence). The CDR3 loop spans 14 amino acids. The CDR3 reads CASSLSGGSYEQYF. The CDR3 DNA reads TGTGCCAGCAGTCTGAGCGGGGGCTCCTACGAGCAGTACTTC.

The chain combines TRBV6-5 with TRBJ1-1; TRBD1 is a possible D gene (5 bases). CDR3 length: 13 residues. Germline CDR1 MNHEY, CDR2 SVGAGI. Trimming took off 10 bases at V and 2 bases at J, with 14 bases between the two ends. The CDR3, as DNA: TGTGCCATCCGGGCGGGACTCAACACTGAAGCTTTCTTT. Translating it yields CAIRAGLNTEAFF.

This chain joins TRBV5-1 and TRBJ1-1; D gene ambiguous. The CDR3 is made up of 15 amino acids. The germline CDR1 and CDR2 sequences are SGHRS and YFSETQ. The V end was cut by 0 bases, the J end by 2 bases, with 11 bases between. CDR3 amino acids: CASSLGQRLNTEAFF. In DNA, the CDR3 is TGCGCCAGCAGCTTGGGGCAGAGACTTAACACTGAAGCTTTCTTT.

A single count supports this clone. V and J are TRBV5-4 and TRBJ2-7; TRBD2 matches 11 bases. CDR1 and CDR2 from the germline V gene are SGHNT and YYREEE (reference sequence). Trimming took 4 bases from V and 2 from J; bases not matched to a gene: 2. This CDR3 has 14 residues. The CDR3 reads CASSPGLAAYEQYF. The CDR3 DNA is TGTGCCAGCAGCCCGGGACTAGCGGCCTACGAGCAGTACTTC.

This sequence joins TRBV9 and TRBJ2-3, with 9 bases lining up with TRBD2. This CDR3 is built from 15 residues. Germline loops: CDR1 SGDLS, CDR2 YYNGEE. V was pared by 1 base and J by 4 bases, with 4 bases of the junction left unmatched. CDR3 in DNA: TGTGCCAGCAGCGTACGCGGGGGGGAGGCAGATACGCAGTATTTT. Residues: CASSVRGGEADTQYF.

This CDR3 is CASSPGSPPRGGYTF. CDR3 DNA: TGTGCCAGCTCACCCGGGTCCCCGCCTAGGGGGGGCTACACCTTC. The rearrangement joins TRBV18 to TRBJ1-2; D may be TRBD1 (6 bases). Trimming removed 3 bases at V and 8 bases at J, with 19 bases between. There are 15 residues in the CDR3. CDR1 KGHSH and CDR2 LQKENI come from the germline V gene.

The rearrangement joins TRBV3-1 (or the pseudogene TRBV3-2) to TRBJ2-7, with D tentatively TRBD1 (6 bases). V dropped 4 bases and J dropped 2 bases, with 15 bases sitting between them. Looked up from germline, CDR1 is LGHDT and CDR2 is YNNKEL (reference sequence). The CDR3 has 15 residues. CDR3 sequence: CASSPYHTGPYEQYF. CDR3 DNA sequence: TGTGCCAGCAGCCCCTATCACACAGGGCCCTACGAGCAGTACTTC.

The chain has TRBV7-9 and TRBJ1-1; perhaps TRBD1 as D (6 bases). The CDR3 contains 15 residues. V was cut by 5 bases and J by 5 bases, with 18 bases left in between. CDR1 and CDR2 (germline): SEHNR, FQNEAQ (reference sequence). For the CDR3, the DNA is TGTGCCAGCAGCCCCTTGGGGACAACGGGGACTGAAGCTTTCTTT. It specifies CASSPLGTTGTEAFF. The whole variable domain, filled in from reference TRBV7-9 and TRBJ1-1, reads DTGVSQNPRHKITKRGQNVTFRCDPISEHNRLYWYRQTLGQGPEFLTYFQNEAQLEKSRLLSDRFSAERPKGSFSTLEIQRTEQGDSAMYLCASSPLGTTGTEAFFGQGTRLTVV.

In DNA form, the CDR3 reads TGTGCCAGCAGTTACTCACAGAAGAACACTGAAGCTTTCTTT. This sequence encodes CASSYSQKNTEAFF. The chain carries TRBV6-2 or TRBV6-3 and TRBJ1-1; no definite D call. Trimming removed 0 bases at V and 1 base at J, with 6 bases between. The CDR3 loop spans 14 amino acids. Germline assignment: CDR1 MNHEY and CDR2 SVGEGT.

This clone was detected once. This sequence joins TRBV2 and TRBJ2-2, with a possible D match to TRBD1 (5 bases). The V gene's germline CDR1 is SNHLY and CDR2 FYNNEI. The CDR3 runs to 16 residues. With 7 bases removed from V and 0 bases from J, the gap between germline ends came to 15 bases. Here the CDR3 DNA reads TGTGCCAGCAATGTCGGCAGGGCCGCGAACACCGGGGAGCTGTTTTTT. This encodes CASNVGRAANTGELFF. Based on the CDR3 plus reference TRBV2 and TRBJ2-2, the full variable domain is EPEVTQTPSHQVTQMGQEVILRCVPISNHLYFYWYRQILGQKVEFLVSFYNNEISEKSEIFDDQFSVERPDGSNFTLKIRSTKLEDSAMYFCASNVGRAANTGELFFGEGSRLTVL.

This chain's CDR3 is CASSYHRGDRVNEQFF. For the CDR3, the DNA is TGTGCCAGCAGTTACCATCGGGGGGATCGGGTGAATGAGCAGTTCTTC. The rearrangement links TRBV6-6 to TRBJ2-1, with 7 nucleotides matching TRBD2. The germline V gene has CDR1 MNHNY and CDR2 SVGAGI (reference sequence). With V trimmed by 2 bases and J by 7 bases, 11 bases remained unmatched. CDR3 length: 16 residues.

V usage is TRBV10-3 and J usage is TRBJ1-4; no reliable D call. V was cut by 6 bases and J by 8 bases, with 19 bases left in between. The CDR3 loop spans 15 amino acids. CDR1 is ENHRY and CDR2 is SYGVKD in the germline V gene. This CDR3 is CAIRASSRKVEKLFF. The DNA for the CDR3 is TGTGCCATCAGGGCATCAAGCAGGAAAGTGGAAAAACTGTTTTTT.